The 22 T cell receptor beta chains below come from one sample, sequenced in a study of PD-1 blockade in mismatch repair-deficient tumors. Sequencing was performed with immunoSEQ multiplex PCR; in TCRdb, only in-frame clones are kept and a portion is missing. The table lists about 130,000 clones, around nine tenths of them singletons, with about 11% in the top ten. The source material was peripheral blood, sampled approximately 69 weeks after starting pembrolizumab. The receptors here all came from an adult with mismatch repair-deficient cancer.

The chain couples TRBV10-3 to TRBJ1-1; no clear D. The CDR3 extends over 12 amino acids. V lost 5 bases and J 6 bases, leaving 10 bases between the germline ends. Germline V gene lookup returns CDR1 ENHRY and CDR2 SYGVKD. The CDR3 region is CAISKNAAEAFF. The CDR3 nucleotides are TGTGCCATCAGTAAAAATGCAGCTGAAGCTTTCTTT.

The gene calls are TRBV18 and TRBJ2-7, with 7 bases identical to TRBD1. The trim removed 6 bases at V and 5 bases at J, leaving 7 bases unmatched. Per germline, CDR1 KGHSH and CDR2 LQKENI. CDR3 length: 13 residues. The CDR3 nucleotides are TGTGCCAGCTCCGCGACAGGGTGGGACGAGCAGTACTTC. Its protein is CASSATGWDEQYF.

This chain links TRBV4-1 with TRBJ2-7, with 9 positions matching TRBD1. Germline V gene lookup returns CDR1 MGHRA and CDR2 YSYEKL. The ends lost 1 base at V and 7 bases at J; junction bases unmatched: 8. The CDR3 consists of 15 residues. The CDR3, as DNA: TGCGCCAGCAGCCAAGGGTGGACAGGGGATGGGGAGCAGTACTTC. It translates to CASSQGWTGDGEQYF.

The rearrangement joins TRBV19 to TRBJ2-7; D perhaps matches TRBD1 (6 bases). The V and J ends lost 5 bases and 4 bases respectively, with 18 bases between them. The CDR3 runs to 15 residues. CDR1 is LNHDA and CDR2 is SQIVND in the germline V gene (reference sequence). CDR3 region: CASSPEEGVWYEQYF. The CDR3 DNA follows: TGTGCCAGTAGTCCTGAAGAGGGGGTTTGGTACGAGCAGTACTTC.

V is TRBV6-4 and J is TRBJ2-3; unclear D gene. V was trimmed by 4 bases and J by 0 bases, leaving 8 bases between them. The CDR3 is made up of 14 amino acids. Germline V gene data show CDR1 as MRHNA and CDR2 as SNTAGT. The CDR3 here is CASSGGSSTDTQYF. CDR3 sequence (DNA): TGTGCCAGCAGTGGGGGATCTAGCACAGATACGCAGTATTTT.

The chain joins TRBV6-5 to TRBJ2-1; 13 bases agree with TRBD2. The germline gives CDR1 MNHEY, CDR2 SVGAGI. The V gene end was trimmed by 5 bases and the J gene end by 7 bases; junction bases not matched to a gene: 2. The CDR3 is 14 residues long. The CDR3 DNA is TGTGCCAGCAGTGGGGGACTAGCGGGGAATGAGCAGTTCTTC. Translated: CASSGGLAGNEQFF.

This chain links TRBV7-9 with TRBJ2-1; D is tentatively TRBD1 or TRBD2 (5 bases each). This CDR3 contains 16 residues. V dropped 6 bases and J dropped 5 bases, with 20 bases sitting between them. Per the germline V gene, CDR1 is SEHNR and CDR2 is FQNEAQ (reference sequence). CDR3 amino acids: CASRLTLGTLDNEQFF. The CDR3 DNA follows: TGTGCCAGCAGGTTGACCCTGGGGACCTTAGACAATGAGCAGTTCTTC.

The chain uses TRBV30 and TRBJ2-6, with unresolved D. Germline CDR1 and CDR2: GTSNPN and SVGIG (reference sequence). This CDR3 region has 11 residues. V lost 7 bases and J lost 4, with 5 bases in between. The CDR3, as DNA: TGTGCCTCCCCGGGGGCCAACGTCCTGACTTTC. It specifies CASPGANVLTF.

A single count supports this clone. This chain connects TRBV29-1 to TRBJ2-1; the D is unclear. Germline V gene sequence: CDR1 SQVTM, CDR2 ANQGSEA. The CDR3 has 12 amino acids. Deletions cut 3 bases from V and 6 bases from J, with 9 bases between. CDR3 residues: CSVDLRINEQFF. In DNA form, the CDR3 reads TGCAGCGTTGATTTACGGATCAATGAGCAGTTCTTC.

The gene calls are TRBV27 and TRBJ2-6, with D perhaps matching TRBD2 (6 bases). The CDR3 is made up of 16 amino acids. V lost 4 bases and J 0 bases, leaving 10 bases between the germline ends. The germline CDR1 and CDR2 sequences are MNHEY and SMNVEV (reference sequence). This chain's CDR3 is CASSSVAVSGANVLTF. CDR3 coding DNA: TGTGCCAGCAGTTCAGTAGCGGTCTCTGGGGCCAACGTCCTGACTTTC.

The rearrangement joins TRBV6-1 to TRBJ1-5; 7 nucleotides align to TRBD1. The junction had 12 bases not matched to a gene; V was cut back by 3 bases and J by 10 bases. CDR1 and CDR2 from the germline V gene are MNHNS and SASEGT. This CDR3 is built from 15 residues. The CDR3 coding sequence is TGTGCCAGCAGTGACCCGGGACAGAGGTTTCCCCCCCAGCATTTT. Translation: CASSDPGQRFPPQHF.

The V and J genes are TRBV11-3 and TRBJ2-2; 7 bases align to TRBD1. This CDR3 region has 17 residues. Germline loops: CDR1 SGHNT, CDR2 YENEEA. V was clipped by 2 bases and J by 0 bases; unmatched bases: 6. This chain's CDR3 is CASSLWGTAANTGELFF. In DNA, the CDR3 is TGTGCCAGCAGCTTATGGGGGACAGCCGCGAACACCGGGGAGCTGTTTTTT.

The chain employs TRBV16 and TRBJ1-2; D call uncertain. This CDR3 region has 13 residues. The V and J ends lost 0 bases and 8 bases respectively, with 10 bases between them. Germline V lookup: CDR1 KGHSY, CDR2 FQNENV. The CDR3 DNA sequence: TGTGCCAGCAGCCAATCCGCCACCATAGGCTACACCTTC. Amino acids: CASSQSATIGYTF.

This clone showed up just once. The chain carries TRBV30 and TRBJ2-1; 12 bases are a match to TRBD1. Germline values: CDR1 GTSNPN, CDR2 SVGIG (reference sequence). The CDR3 spans 15 residues. V lost 3 bases and J lost 9; bases outside the gene matches: 9. CDR3 residues: CAWSLGTGGLFEQFF. Here the CDR3 DNA reads TGTGCCTGGAGCTTAGGGACAGGGGGCTTATTTGAGCAGTTCTTC.

The rearrangement joins TRBV2 to TRBJ2-1; D is unclear. Germline V gene sequence: CDR1 SNHLY, CDR2 FYNNEI. Trimming pared 5 bases from V and 9 bases from J, leaving 8 bases between. There are 11 residues in the CDR3. The DNA of the CDR3 is TGTGCCAGCAGTAACCCGGGTGAGCAGTTCTTC. It specifies CASSNPGEQFF.

V gene TRBV4-1 combines with J gene TRBJ1-2; 8 positions match TRBD1. The CDR3 extends over 15 amino acids. In germline, CDR1 is MGHRA, CDR2 YSYEKL. Trimming took 0 bases from V and 3 from J; bases not matched to a gene: 3. CDR3: CASSQDGTGYYGYTF. CDR3 nucleotide sequence: TGCGCCAGCAGCCAAGATGGGACAGGCTACTATGGCTACACCTTC.

CDR3 residues: CASSRRGDSGANVLTF. The CDR3 DNA follows: TGTGCCAGCAGCCGAAGAGGGGACTCTGGGGCCAACGTCCTGACTTTC. This rearrangement joins TRBV7-8 to TRBJ2-6, with D perhaps given as TRBD1 or TRBD2 (5 bases each). Germline V gene data show CDR1 as SGHVS and CDR2 as FQNEAQ. The germline V and J ends were trimmed by 5 bases and 0 bases, with 11 bases remaining between them. The CDR3 loop spans 16 amino acids.

The gene calls are TRBV30 and TRBJ1-2, with 10 bases that match TRBD1. Germline CDR1 GTSNPN, CDR2 SVGIG (reference sequence). This CDR3 comprises 15 residues. V dropped 2 bases and J dropped 4; count of bases not matched to a gene: 7. CDR3 DNA: TGTGCCTGGAGTAGTGGGACAGGGGTTCTCTATGGCTACACCTTC. Its protein is CAWSSGTGVLYGYTF. The full variable domain, rest sourced from reference TRBV30 and TRBJ1-2, is SQTIHQWPATLVQPVGSPLSLECTVEGTSNPNLYWYRQAAGRGLQLLFYSVGIGQISSEVPQNLSASRPQDRQFILSSKKLLLSDSGFYLCAWSSGTGVLYGYTFGSGTRLTVV.

This clone was recorded once. The rearrangement uses TRBV6-1 and TRBJ2-3; D might be TRBD1 (6 bases). Germline V gene data show CDR1 as MNHNS and CDR2 as SASEGT. CDR3 size: 14 residues. Trimming removed 3 bases at V and 3 bases at J, with 10 bases between. This CDR3 is CASSDGRGTDTQYF. The CDR3 nucleotides read TGTGCCAGCAGTGATGGCAGGGGTACAGATACGCAGTATTTT.

This chain connects TRBV7-6 to TRBJ2-3, with a weak D call TRBD2 (6 bases). Between the trimmed V and J ends, which lost 1 base and 2 bases, there was a span of 10 bases. The CDR3 covers 15 residues. Looked up from germline, CDR1 is SGHVS and CDR2 is FNYEAQ. In nucleotides, the CDR3 is TGTGCCAGCAGCTTAGGGGACTCCGTCACAGATACGCAGTATTTT. This gives the protein CASSLGDSVTDTQYF.

This clone was counted a few times. V is TRBV5-1 and J is TRBJ2-1, with 7 bases identical to TRBD2. V was pared by 0 bases and J by 5 bases, with 11 bases of the junction left unmatched. CDR1 is SGHRS and CDR2 is YFSETQ in the germline V gene. The CDR3 sequence is 17 residues long. The CDR3 sequence: CASSLDWRENLNNEQFF. CDR3 in DNA: TGCGCCAGCAGCTTGGATTGGCGGGAGAATTTGAACAATGAGCAGTTCTTC. The full variable domain, in which reference TRBV5-1 and TRBJ2-1 provide the parts outside the CDR3, is KAGVTQTPRYLIKTRGQQVTLSCSPISGHRSVSWYQQTPGQGLQFLFEYFSETQRNKGNFPGRFSGRQFSNSRSEMNVSTLELGDSALYLCASSLDWRENLNNEQFFGPGTRLTVL.

This chain connects TRBV27 to TRBJ2-5, with D possibly TRBD1 on 7 matching bases. V was clipped by 6 bases and J by 5 bases, with 16 bases between them. The germline gives CDR1 MNHEY, CDR2 SMNVEV (reference sequence). There are 14 residues in the CDR3. CDR3 amino acids: CASSPRRGLETQYF. CDR3 in DNA: TGTGCCAGCAGCCCAAGGAGGGGGCTGGAGACCCAGTACTTC.